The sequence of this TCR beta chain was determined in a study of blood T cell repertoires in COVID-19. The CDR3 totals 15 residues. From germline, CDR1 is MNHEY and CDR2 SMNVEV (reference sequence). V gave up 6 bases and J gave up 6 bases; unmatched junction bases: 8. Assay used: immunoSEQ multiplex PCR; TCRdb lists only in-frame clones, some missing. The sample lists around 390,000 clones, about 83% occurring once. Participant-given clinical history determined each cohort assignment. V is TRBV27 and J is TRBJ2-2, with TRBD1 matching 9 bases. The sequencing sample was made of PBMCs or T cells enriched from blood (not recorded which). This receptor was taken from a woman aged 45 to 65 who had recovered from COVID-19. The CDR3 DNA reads TGTGCCAGCAGCCCTGACAGGGGGGGGGCCGGGGAGCTGTTTTTT. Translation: CASSPDRGGAGELFF.